Following are 21 T cell receptor beta chains from one sample sequenced in a study of T cells in Graves' hyperthyroidism and ophthalmopathy. Amplification targeted TCR beta CDR3 regions from RNA transcripts. First-round RT-PCR with HTBI primers amplified the TCR CDR3 region. TCRdb re-analysed the multiplex PCR reads in MiXCR, keeping a single row per CDR3 protein. The sample contains a few hundred thousand distinct CDR3 sequences, 15% to 18% of which appear only once. The specimen sequenced was blood. The receptors here all came from a woman between 25 and 40 years old with Graves' hyperthyroidism.

The table lists this clonotype with many counts. The rearrangement links TRBV4-3 to TRBJ2-7, with 8 bases identical to TRBD2. This CDR3 is 15 amino acids long. CDR1 is LGHNA and CDR2 is YSLEER in the germline V gene. J gave up 3 bases and V 4 bases, and 8 bases lay outside the gene matches. CDR3 coding DNA: TGCGCCAGCAGCCGGAGTAGCGGGAAGGACTACGAGCAGTACTTC. Translating it yields CASSRSSGKDYEQYF.

This clonotype showed up many times. The CDR3 nucleotides read TGCAGTGCTACACTAGCGGGCTCCAATGAGCAGTTCTTC. Protein product: CSATLAGSNEQFF. This chain connects TRBV20-1 to TRBJ2-1; 9 nucleotides align to TRBD2. V lost 4 bases to trimming and J lost 6 bases; unmatched junction nucleotides: 4. The CDR3 loop spans 13 amino acids. Germline V gene lookup returns CDR1 DFQATT and CDR2 SNEGSKA (reference sequence).

In this sample, this clonotype turned up many times. The chain uses TRBV30 and TRBJ2-6; D not resolved. Deletions cut 0 bases from V and 3 bases from J, with 6 bases between. Germline CDR1 and CDR2: GTSNPN and SVGIG (reference sequence). The CDR3 loop spans 14 amino acids. The CDR3 DNA is TGTGCCTGGAGTGTAAAGGGTGGGGCCAACGTCCTGACTTTC. It codes for CAWSVKGGANVLTF.

Only a few counts were recorded for this clonotype. The rearrangement links TRBV2 to TRBJ1-2; the D gene is possibly TRBD1 (5 bases). V lost 3 bases, J lost 4 bases, and 18 bases lay in between. The CDR3 consists of 16 residues. The V gene's germline CDR1 is SNHLY and CDR2 FYNNEI. CDR3 DNA sequence: TGTGCCAGCAGTGAGGGGGACCCGGCTCTAGGCTATGGCTACACCTTC. Its translation is CASSEGDPALGYGYTF.

In nucleotides, the CDR3 is TGTGCCAGCAGCGGCCTGCTAGCGGGCACTAGCACAGATACGCAGTATTTT. This translates into CASSGLLAGTSTDTQYF. The chain couples TRBV11-1 to TRBJ2-3, with TRBD2 matching over 8 bases. There are 17 residues in the CDR3. CDR1 and CDR2 (germline): SGHAT, FQDESV (reference sequence). V lost 5 bases and J lost 0; bases outside the gene matches: 10.

This clonotype was counted a few times. The rearrangement uses TRBV19 and TRBJ2-2; 7 nucleotides line up with TRBD2. Germline CDR1 LNHDA, CDR2 SQIVND (reference sequence). The CDR3 runs to 15 residues. V lost 6 bases and J lost 4; bases outside the gene matches: 8. The CDR3 here is CASRGAGELTGELFF. In DNA form, the CDR3 reads TGTGCCAGTAGAGGGGCGGGAGAGCTCACCGGGGAGCTGTTTTTT.

The table lists this clonotype with many counts. V usage is TRBV5-1 and J usage is TRBJ1-5; no clear D gene. CDR1 and CDR2 from the germline V gene are SGHRS and YFSETQ. The germline V and J ends were trimmed by 1 base and 0 bases, with 17 bases remaining between them. This CDR3 has 18 residues. The CDR3 DNA follows: TGCGCCAGCAGCTTGCGAAAGAGGGTCCCCACTAGCAATCAGCCCCAGCATTTT. It is translated as CASSLRKRVPTSNQPQHF.

This clonotype has at least ten counts. The gene calls are TRBV7-9 and TRBJ2-1; no reliable D call. The V and J ends lost 2 bases and 7 bases respectively, with 18 bases between them. CDR1 and CDR2 (germline): SEHNR, FQNEAQ (reference sequence). This CDR3 has 16 residues. CDR3 residues: CASSLLAVLGWNEQFF. The CDR3 coding sequence is TGTGCCAGCAGCTTACTTGCGGTTTTAGGGTGGAATGAGCAGTTCTTC. Based on the CDR3 plus reference TRBV7-9 and TRBJ2-1, the full variable domain is DTGVSQNPRHKITKRGQNVTFRCDPISEHNRLYWYRQTLGQGPEFLTYFQNEAQLEKSRLLSDRFSAERPKGSFSTLEIQRTEQGDSAMYLCASSLLAVLGWNEQFFGPGTRLTVL.

The chain recombines TRBV28 with TRBJ1-3; D is unresolved. The CDR3 runs to 15 residues. Germline CDR1 and CDR2: MDHEN and SYDVKM. Trimming removed 4 bases at V and 1 base at J, with 11 bases between. The CDR3 nucleotides read TGTGCCAGCAGTTCGGACCTTTTATCTGGAAACACCATATATTTT. Protein sequence: CASSSDLLSGNTIYF.

The rearrangement uses TRBV11-3 and TRBJ2-1; 9 bases agree with TRBD2. V shed 3 bases and J 6 bases; nucleotides not matched to a gene: 6. Germline V gene data show CDR1 as SGHNT and CDR2 as YENEEA. The CDR3 runs to 15 residues. The CDR3 loop reads CASSLSSGVSNEQFF. For the CDR3, the DNA is TGTGCCAGCAGCTTGTCTAGCGGGGTATCCAATGAGCAGTTCTTC.

In its sample, this clonotype was seen many times. V gene TRBV12-3 or TRBV12-4 combines with J gene TRBJ1-2, with no clear D. The CDR3 loop spans 16 amino acids. Trimming shortened V by 2 bases and J by 4 bases, and 17 bases separated the two germline ends. The CDR3 coding sequence is TGTGCCAGCAGTTTAAAGTCCCAGAAACCACTCTATGGCTACACCTTC. Its protein is CASSLKSQKPLYGYTF.

This clonotype was observed at least ten times. The V gene is TRBV10-3, the J gene TRBJ2-7; 8 bases are shared with TRBD1. The CDR3 loop spans 15 amino acids. The junction had 7 bases not matched to a gene; V was cut back by 2 bases and J by 4 bases. Germline V gene data show CDR1 as ENHRY and CDR2 as SYGVKD. The DNA of the CDR3 is TGTGCCATCAGTGAGCCTCGGGACAGGATATACGAGCAGTACTTC. Amino acid sequence: CAISEPRDRIYEQYF.

This chain connects TRBV7-2 to TRBJ2-7; D uncertain. CDR3 length: 12 residues. Deletions cut 8 bases from V and 2 bases from J, with 10 bases between. Germline-derived CDR1 and CDR2 are SGHTA and FQGNSA. CDR3 DNA: TGTGCCAGCGCGTCAACTCCCTACGAGCAGTACTTC. This encodes CASASTPYEQYF.

The CDR3 region is CASSQLTRDSSTSTDTQYF. CDR3 nucleotide sequence: TGCGCCAGCAGCCAGCTAACCCGGGACAGCTCAACTAGCACAGATACGCAGTATTTT. The chain combines TRBV4-1 with TRBJ2-3; 7 nucleotides agree with TRBD1. CDR3 length: 19 residues. Germline V lookup: CDR1 MGHRA, CDR2 YSYEKL. Germline trimming cut 3 bases from V and 0 bases from J; bases unmatched to any gene: 15.

The J gene is TRBJ2-3, the V gene TRBV13; a weak D match, TRBD1 (5 bases). V dropped 5 bases and J dropped 2 bases, with 20 bases sitting between them. Germline V CDR1 and CDR2: PRHDT, FYEKMQ (reference sequence). This CDR3 contains 17 residues. The CDR3 DNA sequence: TGTGCCAGCAGCGATGGGGCTGGGGAAGGCGACACAGATACGCAGTATTTT. It specifies CASSDGAGEGDTDTQYF.

This clonotype was counted many times. V and J are TRBV7-2 and TRBJ2-7; D is unresolved. Trimming removed 2 bases from V and 2 bases from J, with 10 bases in between. This CDR3 has 14 residues. Germline lookup yields CDR1 SGHTA and CDR2 FQGNSA. The CDR3 nucleotides read TGTGCCAGCAGCTTACTCTCAGTGCCCTACGAGCAGTACTTC. Encoded protein: CASSLLSVPYEQYF.

This clonotype appeared many times. The chain is built from TRBV20-1 and TRBJ2-2; TRBD2 is a possible D gene (7 bases). Trimming cost V 5 bases and J 7 bases, with 11 bases left between them. The CDR3 runs 12 residues. Looked up from germline, CDR1 is DFQATT and CDR2 is SNEGSKA (reference sequence). The CDR3 protein is CSAHREGGELFF. In DNA form, the CDR3 reads TGCAGTGCTCACAGGGAGGGCGGGGAGCTGTTTTTT.

Ten or more counts support this clonotype. This chain uses TRBV10-3 with TRBJ1-1; D remains ambiguous. Germline values: CDR1 ENHRY, CDR2 SYGVKD. Trimming pared 8 bases from V and 5 bases from J, leaving 9 bases between. The CDR3 sequence is 11 residues long. CDR3 in amino acids: CAIGPGTEAFF. The CDR3 coding sequence is TGTGCCATCGGTCCGGGAACTGAAGCTTTCTTT.

Ten or more counts support this clonotype. The J gene is TRBJ2-3, the V gene TRBV27; 10 bases are shared with TRBD2. CDR1 MNHEY and CDR2 SMNVEV come from the germline V gene (reference sequence). There are 16 residues in the CDR3. J lost 1 base, V lost 3 bases, and 4 bases had no gene match. The CDR3 nucleotides read TGTGCCAGCAGTTTTCTTGGACTAGCGGGCACAGATACGCAGTATTTT. Translated, it gives CASSFLGLAGTDTQYF.

The chain combines TRBV6-2 or TRBV6-3 with TRBJ2-3; unclear D gene. V dropped 2 bases and J dropped 2 bases, with 20 bases sitting between them. CDR3 size: 18 residues. Germline CDR1 is MNHEY and CDR2 is SVGEGT. CDR3 protein: CASSYGPMTDAHTDTQYF. The CDR3 coding sequence is TGTGCCAGCAGTTACGGCCCTATGACTGATGCGCACACAGATACGCAGTATTTT.

The genes are TRBV12-3 or TRBV12-4 and TRBJ2-3, with D maybe TRBD2 (7 bases). The CDR3 runs to 23 residues. Trimming took off 3 bases at V and 3 bases at J, with 37 bases between the two ends. As DNA, the CDR3 is TGTGCCAGCAGTTTTGTATCTTTCGGCTCCAATAGCAGGGGCGGGAGAATGACAGATACGCAGTATTTT. This translates into CASSFVSFGSNSRGGRMTDTQYF.